This TCR beta chain is from a study of T-cell memory formation after mild COVID-19. Germline loops: CDR1 MGHRA, CDR2 YSYEKL. The V and J ends lost 0 bases and 5 bases, in that order; junction bases with no gene match: 3. The CDR3 runs to 15 residues. The study, taken as a whole, reports: The authors did not confirm SARS-CoV-2 specificity of second-wave clones peaking day 37. A balance of CD4 and CD8 characterized clones contracting day 15 to 85, whereas later expanders leaned CD4+.

This clonotype was recorded a few times. Its antigen is undetermined. Sample barcodes and UMIs were carried by the TCR alpha and TCR beta cDNA libraries that 5'RACE generated with constant-segment primers. MiXCR, applied by TCRdb to the 5' RACE reads, yields one record per CDR3 protein. The sample shows 110,000 to 150,000 distinct CDR3 sequences, 13% to 15% of them seen only once. The receptor's source is an adult woman who had mild COVID-19 (a few samples of this study predate the infection). Cell type and time point are not known. The V and J genes are TRBV4-1 and TRBJ2-7, with 11 positions matching TRBD1. The sample was PBMCs or a T cell subset sorted from them (not recorded which). In nucleotides, the CDR3 is TGCGCCAGCAGCCAAGAAGGACAGGGGGCGAACGAGCAGTACTTC. This translates into CASSQEGQGANEQYF.